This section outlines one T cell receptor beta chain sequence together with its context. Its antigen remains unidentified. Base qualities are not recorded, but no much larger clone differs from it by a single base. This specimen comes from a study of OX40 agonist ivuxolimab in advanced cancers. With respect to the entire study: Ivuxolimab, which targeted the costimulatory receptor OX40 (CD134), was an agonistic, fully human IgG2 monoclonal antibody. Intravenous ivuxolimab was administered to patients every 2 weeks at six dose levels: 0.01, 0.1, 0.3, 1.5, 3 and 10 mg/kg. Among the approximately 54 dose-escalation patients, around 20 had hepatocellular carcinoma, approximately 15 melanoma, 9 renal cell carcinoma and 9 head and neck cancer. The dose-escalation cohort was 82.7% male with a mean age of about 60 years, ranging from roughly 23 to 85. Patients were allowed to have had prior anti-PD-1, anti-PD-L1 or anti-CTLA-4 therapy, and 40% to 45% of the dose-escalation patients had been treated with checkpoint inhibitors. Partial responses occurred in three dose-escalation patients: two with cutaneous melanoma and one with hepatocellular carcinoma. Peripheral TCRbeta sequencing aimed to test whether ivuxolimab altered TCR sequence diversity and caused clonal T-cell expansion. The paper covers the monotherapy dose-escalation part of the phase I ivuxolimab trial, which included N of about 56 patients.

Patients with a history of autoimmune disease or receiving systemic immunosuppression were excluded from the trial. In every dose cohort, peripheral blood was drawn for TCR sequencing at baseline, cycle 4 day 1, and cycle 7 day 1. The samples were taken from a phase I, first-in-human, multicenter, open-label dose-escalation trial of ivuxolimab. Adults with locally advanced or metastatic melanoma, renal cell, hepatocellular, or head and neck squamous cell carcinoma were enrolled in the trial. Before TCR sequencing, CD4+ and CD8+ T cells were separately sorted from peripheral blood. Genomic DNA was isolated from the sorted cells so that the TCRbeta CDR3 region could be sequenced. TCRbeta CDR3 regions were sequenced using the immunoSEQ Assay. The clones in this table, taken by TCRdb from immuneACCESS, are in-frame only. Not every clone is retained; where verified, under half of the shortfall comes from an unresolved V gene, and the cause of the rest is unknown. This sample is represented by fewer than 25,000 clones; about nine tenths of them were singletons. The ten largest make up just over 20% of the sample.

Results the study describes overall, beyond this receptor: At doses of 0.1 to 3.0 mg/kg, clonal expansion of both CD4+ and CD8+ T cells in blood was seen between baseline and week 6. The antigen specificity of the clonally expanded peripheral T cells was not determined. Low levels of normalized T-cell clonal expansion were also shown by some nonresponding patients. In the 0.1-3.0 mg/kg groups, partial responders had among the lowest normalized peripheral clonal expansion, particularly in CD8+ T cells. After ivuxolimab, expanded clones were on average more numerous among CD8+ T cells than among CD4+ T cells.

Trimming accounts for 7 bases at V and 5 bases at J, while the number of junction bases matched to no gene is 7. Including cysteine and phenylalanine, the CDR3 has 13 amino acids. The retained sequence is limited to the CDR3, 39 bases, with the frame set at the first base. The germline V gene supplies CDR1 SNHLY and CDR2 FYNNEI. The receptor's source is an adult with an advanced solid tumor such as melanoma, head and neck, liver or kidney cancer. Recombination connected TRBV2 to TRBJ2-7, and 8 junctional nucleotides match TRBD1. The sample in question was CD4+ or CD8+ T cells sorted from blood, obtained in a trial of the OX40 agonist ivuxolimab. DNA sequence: TGTGCCAGCACCCACAGGGGGAAGAACGAGCAGTACTTC. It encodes CASTHRGKNEQYF.